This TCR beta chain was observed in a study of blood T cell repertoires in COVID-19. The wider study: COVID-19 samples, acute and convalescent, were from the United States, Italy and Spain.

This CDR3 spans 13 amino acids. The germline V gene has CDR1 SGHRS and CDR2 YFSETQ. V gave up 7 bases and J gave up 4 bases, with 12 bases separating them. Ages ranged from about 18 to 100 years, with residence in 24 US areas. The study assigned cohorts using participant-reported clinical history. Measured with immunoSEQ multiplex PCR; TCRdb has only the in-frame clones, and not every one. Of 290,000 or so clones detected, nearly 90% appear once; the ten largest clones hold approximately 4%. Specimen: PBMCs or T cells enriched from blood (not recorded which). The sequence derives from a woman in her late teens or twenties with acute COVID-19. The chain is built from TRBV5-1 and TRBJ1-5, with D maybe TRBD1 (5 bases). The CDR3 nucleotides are TGCGCCAGCGCCACCGGGACTAATCAGCCCCAGCATTTT. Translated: CASATGTNQPQHF.